A selection of T cell receptor beta chains follows, all from one sample in a study of blood T cell repertoires in COVID-19. TCRdb keeps only in-frame clones here, not all; method: immunoSEQ multiplex PCR. The sample records approximately 230,000 clones, nearly 90% being singletons. Material: peripheral blood. These TCRs come from a man between 18 and 29 years old with active or convalescent COVID-19. Each CDR3 is given with its conserved first and last residue. A D gene is named only where the DNA matches it firmly. Expanded clones get a size class; other rows say once, few or many, or leave the size out.

d_call: TRBD1; clone_size: .; v_call: TRBV5-6; j_call: TRBJ1-1; cdr3_nt: TGTGCCAGCAGCTTCCTAGACAGGGCAGCTTTCTTT; cdr3_aa: CASSFLDRAAFF
d_call: TRBD2; clone_size: once; v_call: TRBV5-4; j_call: TRBJ2-3; cdr3_nt: TGTGCCAGCAGCTCGAAGACGACTAGCGGGGGTAGCACAGATACGCAGTATTTT; cdr3_aa: CASSSKTTSGGSTDTQYF
d_call: TRBD2; clone_size: .; v_call: TRBV6-2/TRBV6-3; j_call: TRBJ2-7; cdr3_nt: TGTGCCAGCAGTTACTCCCGGACTAGCGGGAGAAGGTACGAGCAGTACTTC; cdr3_aa: CASSYSRTSGRRYEQYF
d_call: TRBD2; clone_size: once; v_call: TRBV2; j_call: TRBJ2-7; cdr3_nt: TGTGCCAGCAGAGGGACGACTAGCGGGGGGGCCGAGCAGTACTTC; cdr3_aa: CASRGTTSGGAEQYF
d_call: TRBD1; clone_size: .; v_call: TRBV5-4; j_call: TRBJ2-1; cdr3_nt: TGTGCCAGCAGCCAGGACAGGGGCGCAGTAAATGAGCAGTTCTTC; cdr3_aa: CASSQDRGAVNEQFF
d_call: TRBD1; clone_size: once; v_call: TRBV13; j_call: TRBJ1-1; cdr3_nt: TGTGCCAGCAGCTCCCCGGGGACAGGGTCTGAAGCTTTCTTT; cdr3_aa: CASSSPGTGSEAFF
d_call: TRBD2; clone_size: .; v_call: TRBV7-2; j_call: TRBJ2-1; cdr3_nt: TGTGCCAGCAGCTCGACTAGCGGGAGACCTTACAATGAGCAGTTCTTC; cdr3_aa: CASSSTSGRPYNEQFF
d_call: TRBD2; clone_size: .; v_call: TRBV10-2; j_call: TRBJ2-1; cdr3_nt: TGCGCCAGCAGTGTAAGGGAACTAGCGGGGGGCACCAATGAGCAGTTCTTC; cdr3_aa: CASSVRELAGGTNEQFF
d_call: TRBD2; clone_size: .; v_call: TRBV27; j_call: TRBJ2-5; cdr3_nt: TGTGCCAGCAGTTCAACAAGGACTAGCGGGAGGGAGACCCAGTACTTC; cdr3_aa: CASSSTRTSGRETQYF
d_call: TRBD2; clone_size: .; v_call: TRBV11-3; j_call: TRBJ2-1; cdr3_nt: TGTGCCAGCAGCTTAGGGGGACTAGGGGCACACAATGAGCAGTTCTTC; cdr3_aa: CASSLGGLGAHNEQFF
d_call: TRBD1; clone_size: .; v_call: TRBV7-9; j_call: TRBJ1-2; cdr3_nt: TGTGCCAGCAGCCAAGGACAGGGACTAAACTATGGCTACACCTTC; cdr3_aa: CASSQGQGLNYGYTF
d_call: .; clone_size: .; v_call: TRBV6-5; j_call: TRBJ2-7; cdr3_nt: TGTGCCAGCAGTTCCACCGCCAGTGTTTTATACGAGCAGTACTTC; cdr3_aa: CASSSTASVLYEQYF
d_call: TRBD1; clone_size: .; v_call: TRBV7-2; j_call: TRBJ1-4; cdr3_nt: TGTGCCAGCAGCCCAAGGACAGGGGGCCATGGGATTGAAAAACTGTTTTTT; cdr3_aa: CASSPRTGGHGIEKLFF
d_call: TRBD1; clone_size: few; v_call: TRBV5-4; j_call: TRBJ2-7; cdr3_nt: TGTGCCAGCAGCGGCGGACAGGGATTCTACGAGCAGTACTTC; cdr3_aa: CASSGGQGFYEQYF
d_call: .; clone_size: .; v_call: TRBV3-1/TRBV3-2; j_call: TRBJ1-4; cdr3_nt: TGTGCCAGCAGCCCCAATAGAGTCCTGTTTTTT; cdr3_aa: CASSPNRVLFF
d_call: .; clone_size: .; v_call: TRBV13; j_call: TRBJ2-5; cdr3_nt: TGTGCCAGCAGCCCCAACGGTGAGACCCAGTACTTC; cdr3_aa: CASSPNGETQYF
d_call: .; clone_size: .; v_call: TRBV20-1; j_call: TRBJ1-2; cdr3_nt: TGCAGTGCTGCAGGACGCGGGGGCTACACCTTC; cdr3_aa: CSAAGRGGYTF
d_call: TRBD2; clone_size: .; v_call: TRBV5-1; j_call: TRBJ2-1; cdr3_nt: TGCGCCAGCGACTCACTACCGGGCGCGGGGGACCATGAGCAGTTCTTC; cdr3_aa: CASDSLPGAGDHEQFF
d_call: .; clone_size: .; v_call: TRBV9; j_call: TRBJ1-3; cdr3_nt: TGTGCCAGCAGCGTAGCGGGCAGGGAAGCGGGAAACACCATATATTTT; cdr3_aa: CASSVAGREAGNTIYF
d_call: TRBD2; clone_size: .; v_call: TRBV6-6; j_call: TRBJ2-1; cdr3_nt: TGTGCCAGCAGGTCTCTAGCGGGAGAGGAGCAGTTCTTC; cdr3_aa: CASRSLAGEEQFF
d_call: TRBD2; clone_size: .; v_call: TRBV6-1; j_call: TRBJ2-1; cdr3_nt: TGTGCCAGCAGTGAAAGGGAGGGCTACTACAATGAGCAGTTCTTC; cdr3_aa: CASSEREGYYNEQFF
d_call: TRBD1; clone_size: .; v_call: TRBV28; j_call: TRBJ2-7; cdr3_nt: TGTGCCAGCAGTCAAGGACAGGGGGACCACGAGCAGTACTTC; cdr3_aa: CASSQGQGDHEQYF
d_call: .; clone_size: once; v_call: TRBV18; j_call: TRBJ1-5; cdr3_nt: TGTGCCAGCTCACCTACAGGACAGAATCAGCCCCAGCATTTT; cdr3_aa: CASSPTGQNQPQHF
d_call: .; clone_size: .; v_call: TRBV5-6; j_call: TRBJ2-7; cdr3_nt: TGTGCCAGCAGCATACGGGACTCCGAGCAGTACTTC; cdr3_aa: CASSIRDSEQYF
d_call: .; clone_size: .; v_call: TRBV7-2; j_call: TRBJ1-1; cdr3_nt: TGTGCCAGCAGCGCCCGGGGAGCCTCAATGAACACTGAAGCTTTCTTT; cdr3_aa: CASSARGASMNTEAFF
d_call: .; clone_size: .; v_call: TRBV2; j_call: TRBJ1-5; cdr3_nt: TGTGCCAGCAAAGAGGTCGCATTGGATCAGCCCCAGCATTTT; cdr3_aa: CASKEVALDQPQHF
d_call: .; clone_size: .; v_call: TRBV20-1; j_call: TRBJ1-1; cdr3_nt: TGCAGTGCTAGTGGGACCGGGGACACTGAAGCTTTCTTT; cdr3_aa: CSASGTGDTEAFF
d_call: TRBD1; clone_size: .; v_call: TRBV7-9; j_call: TRBJ2-4; cdr3_nt: TGTGCCAGCAGCTCCGGACAGGGTTCGGCCAAAAACATTCAGTACTTC; cdr3_aa: CASSSGQGSAKNIQYF
d_call: .; clone_size: .; v_call: TRBV30; j_call: TRBJ1-5; cdr3_nt: TGTGCCTGGTCAGAGGGAAGGGGCAATCAGCCCCAGCATTTT; cdr3_aa: CAWSEGRGNQPQHF
d_call: .; clone_size: once; v_call: TRBV4-3; j_call: TRBJ1-2; cdr3_nt: TGCGCCAGCAGCCAAGATTTAGGGGATGGCTACACCTTC; cdr3_aa: CASSQDLGDGYTF
d_call: .; clone_size: .; v_call: TRBV18; j_call: TRBJ1-4; cdr3_nt: TGTGCCAGCTCACCACCCTCTAGTCGGAATGAAAAACTGTTTTTT; cdr3_aa: CASSPPSSRNEKLFF
d_call: .; clone_size: once; v_call: TRBV21-1; j_call: TRBJ2-3; cdr3_nt: TGTGCCAGCAGCAAAGATGGGGGAGCAAGGGGGCGCACAGATACGCAGTATTTT; cdr3_aa: CASSKDGGARGRTDTQYF
d_call: TRBD1; clone_size: .; v_call: TRBV28; j_call: TRBJ2-7; cdr3_nt: TGTGCCAGCAGTTTGCGCAGGGGGCCATCGTACGAGCAGTACTTC; cdr3_aa: CASSLRRGPSYEQYF
d_call: .; clone_size: .; v_call: TRBV7-6; j_call: TRBJ2-7; cdr3_nt: TGTGCCAGCAGCTTGTCCACGGGGGCCTACGAGCAGTACTTC; cdr3_aa: CASSLSTGAYEQYF
d_call: .; clone_size: few; v_call: TRBV29-1; j_call: TRBJ2-2; cdr3_nt: TGCAGCGTTGATCCCCGAGTCGGGGAGCTGTTTTTT; cdr3_aa: CSVDPRVGELFF
d_call: .; clone_size: .; v_call: TRBV15; j_call: TRBJ1-2; cdr3_nt: TGTGCCACCAGCAGAGATGAGTTCCCCCGCGGTGGCTACACCTTC; cdr3_aa: CATSRDEFPRGGYTF
d_call: TRBD1; clone_size: .; v_call: TRBV29-1; j_call: TRBJ2-3; cdr3_nt: TGCAGCGTTAAGGGGGACAGTATGAGCACAGATACGCAGTATTTT; cdr3_aa: CSVKGDSMSTDTQYF
d_call: TRBD1; clone_size: .; v_call: TRBV9; j_call: TRBJ1-2; cdr3_nt: TGTGCCAGCAGCGTAGGTGGTCTGAGACAGGGAGATTATGGCTACACCTTC; cdr3_aa: CASSVGGLRQGDYGYTF
d_call: TRBD1; clone_size: .; v_call: TRBV19; j_call: TRBJ2-3; cdr3_nt: TGTGCCAGTAGTATAACAGGGGCACCCACAGATACGCAGTATTTT; cdr3_aa: CASSITGAPTDTQYF
d_call: TRBD2; clone_size: .; v_call: TRBV19; j_call: TRBJ2-3; cdr3_nt: TGTGCCAGTAGTTCGACTAGCGGGATCACAGATACGCAGTATTTT; cdr3_aa: CASSSTSGITDTQYF
d_call: TRBD2; clone_size: .; v_call: TRBV7-2; j_call: TRBJ2-2; cdr3_nt: TGTGCCAGCAGCCCAGGCCCCGGACTAGGGGCCGGGGAGCTGTTTTTT; cdr3_aa: CASSPGPGLGAGELFF
d_call: .; clone_size: .; v_call: TRBV7-3; j_call: TRBJ2-2; cdr3_nt: TGTGCCAGCAGCTACCGGGGGACGGAGTCGAACACCGGGGAGCTGTTTTTT; cdr3_aa: CASSYRGTESNTGELFF
d_call: .; clone_size: .; v_call: TRBV9; j_call: TRBJ1-1; cdr3_nt: TGTGCCAGCAGCGTAGTTCTGGGCAACACTGAAGCTTTCTTT; cdr3_aa: CASSVVLGNTEAFF
d_call: .; clone_size: .; v_call: TRBV28; j_call: TRBJ1-1; cdr3_nt: TGTGCCAGCAGCCCACTAAGGAAGAACACTGAAGCTTTCTTT; cdr3_aa: CASSPLRKNTEAFF
d_call: .; clone_size: .; v_call: TRBV4-3; j_call: TRBJ1-2; cdr3_nt: TGCGCCAGCAGCCAAGGGGTGGGCGGGAACTATGGCTACACCTTC; cdr3_aa: CASSQGVGGNYGYTF
d_call: .; clone_size: .; v_call: TRBV7-9; j_call: TRBJ2-3; cdr3_nt: TGTGCCAGCAGCTCAGTACATGGCACAGATACGCAGTATTTT; cdr3_aa: CASSSVHGTDTQYF
d_call: .; clone_size: once; v_call: TRBV19; j_call: TRBJ1-2; cdr3_nt: TGTGCCAGTAGTATCCCCGCCTCAGGGAACTATGGCTACACCTTC; cdr3_aa: CASSIPASGNYGYTF
d_call: TRBD2; clone_size: .; v_call: TRBV7-2; j_call: TRBJ2-3; cdr3_nt: TGTGCCAGCAGCCCTAGCGGGAGGGGCACAGATACGCAGTATTTT; cdr3_aa: CASSPSGRGTDTQYF
d_call: TRBD1; clone_size: .; v_call: TRBV6-5; j_call: TRBJ1-2; cdr3_nt: TGTGCCAGCAGTCGACAGGGTCACTATGGCTACACCTTC; cdr3_aa: CASSRQGHYGYTF
d_call: .; clone_size: .; v_call: TRBV9; j_call: TRBJ2-3; cdr3_nt: TGTGCCAGCAGCGTTTCGTTAGCGGACCGCACAGATACGCAGTATTTT; cdr3_aa: CASSVSLADRTDTQYF
d_call: .; clone_size: .; v_call: TRBV4-1; j_call: TRBJ2-7; cdr3_nt: TGCGCCAGCAGCCAGGACAGACTTTCCTACGAGCAGTACTTC; cdr3_aa: CASSQDRLSYEQYF
d_call: TRBD1; clone_size: .; v_call: TRBV9; j_call: TRBJ2-7; cdr3_nt: TGTGCCAGCAGCGGGCCGACCGGGACAGGGGTACTATACGAGCAGTACTTC; cdr3_aa: CASSGPTGTGVLYEQYF
d_call: .; clone_size: .; v_call: TRBV2; j_call: TRBJ1-1; cdr3_nt: TGTGCCAGCAGTGAAGCGGTCACAATCACCAGGAACACTGAAGCTTTCTTT; cdr3_aa: CASSEAVTITRNTEAFF